A single sample is the source of the 22 T cell receptor beta chains below, sequenced in a study of beta chain features in type 1 diabetes (dated by TCRdb to 2017 to 2018). The study at large found these results: A moderate but significant shortening of TCRB CDR3 length was observed in type 1 diabetes patients in all four CD4+ subsets.

For these receptors, no antigen is known. The library came from the immunoSEQ multiplex PCR assay. The entire amount of isolated RNA was reverse transcribed using the High Capacity cDNA Reverse Transcription Kit, so the sequenced TCRB transcripts were expressed ones. The table comes from immuneACCESS by way of TCRdb, which keeps in-frame sequences with V and J called. Part of the clones is missing from these tables; in studies checked, under half for an unresolved V gene and the rest for unknown reasons. This sample has 600,000 or so clones in its table, and over 12% of those were observed once. The ten most abundant clones make up nearly 0.04% of the sample. The sequencing input was naive CD4+ T cells from blood. The cell subset or site label on this specimen signifies: true naive CD4+ T cells. These receptors originate from a man between 18 and 35 years old with type 1 diabetes.

The rearrangement links TRBV6-5 to TRBJ1-5, with TRBD1 as a possible D gene (6 bases). The CDR3 is 14 amino acids. Per the germline V gene, CDR1 is MNHEY and CDR2 is SVGAGI. V lost 5 bases and J lost 9, with 17 bases in between. The CDR3: CASSTSYRDRPQHF. DNA of the CDR3: TGTGCCAGCAGTACTTCCTACAGGGATCGGCCCCAGCATTTT.

The chain combines TRBV7-2 with TRBJ1-3; no clear D. Trimming took off 5 bases at V and 2 bases at J, with 16 bases between the two ends. There are 16 residues in the CDR3. Germline values: CDR1 SGHTA, CDR2 FQGNSA. DNA of the CDR3: TGTGCCAGCAGCCCCCGACCCCTTATCGCTGGAAACACCATATATTTT. Its translation is CASSPRPLIAGNTIYF. Full variable domain (remainder filled in from reference TRBV7-2 and TRBJ1-3): GAGVSQSPSNKVTEKGKDVELRCDPISGHTALYWYRQSLGQGLEFLIYFQGNSAPDKSGLPSDRFSAERTGGSVSTLTIQRTQQEDSAVYLCASSPRPLIAGNTIYFGEGSWLTVV.

This rearrangement joins TRBV11-2 to TRBJ2-7, with D hard to call. Trimming took 2 bases from V and 9 from J, leaving 17 bases between them. The germline gives CDR1 SGHAT, CDR2 FQNNGV. This CDR3 is 14 amino acids long. This CDR3 is CASSLKETSGGQYF. CDR3 DNA sequence: TGTGCCAGCAGCTTAAAAGAGACTTCGGGCGGGCAGTACTTC. Filled out from reference TRBV11-2 and TRBJ2-7, the complete variable domain reads EAGVAQSPRYKIIEKRQSVAFWCNPISGHATLYWYQQILGQGPKLLIQFQNNGVVDDSQLPKDRFSAERLKGVDSTLKIQPAKLEDSAVYLCASSLKETSGGQYFGPGTRLTVT.

This clone has just a few counts. A read error may account for a junction end that differs from germline. This chain connects TRBV27 to TRBJ1-4, with D possibly matching TRBD1 (5 bases). Germline CDR1 is MNHEY and CDR2 is SMNVEV (reference sequence). The CDR3 has 16 amino acids. DNA of the CDR3: TGTGCCAGCAGTTTCAGAGGGGCCTGGACTAGTGAAAAACTGTTTTTT. Protein sequence: CASSFRGAWTSEKLFF.

This clone came up a few times. The chain has TRBV7-9 and TRBJ2-1; 7 positions match TRBD2. The CDR3 loop spans 18 amino acids. Unmatched junction bases numbered 16, after V lost 4 bases and J lost 4 bases. Looked up from germline, CDR1 is SEHNR and CDR2 is FQNEAQ (reference sequence). CDR3 nucleotides: TGTGCCAGCAGCTCAGCGGGACTCAAATCCGCCTGGTACAATGAGCAGTTCTTC. Its translation: CASSSAGLKSAWYNEQFF.

This clone has only a few counts. CDR3 protein: CASSLGPGDPYNSPLHF. The CDR3 DNA follows: TGTGCCAGCAGTTTGGGACCAGGGGACCCCTATAATTCACCCCTCCACTTT. This chain connects TRBV27 to TRBJ1-6; D may be TRBD1 (6 bases). Looked up from germline, CDR1 is MNHEY and CDR2 is SMNVEV (reference sequence). V was shortened by 3 bases and J by 2 bases, with 14 bases between the two germline ends. CDR3 size: 17 residues.

Notes on this clone: The junction departs from germline at one end; a sequencing error may be responsible. The chain recombines TRBV7-7 with TRBJ2-7; 9 nucleotides match TRBD1. Germline assignment: CDR1 SSHAT and CDR2 FNYEAQ (reference sequence). The CDR3 is 15 residues long. CDR3 loop: CASSLGTGSSYEQYF. For the CDR3, the DNA is TGTGCTAGCAGCTTAGGGACAGGGAGCTCCTACGAGCAGTACTTC.

V and J are TRBV7-9 and TRBJ1-1, with D unclear. CDR1 and CDR2 (germline): SEHNR, FQNEAQ (reference sequence). There are 13 residues in the CDR3. V was cut by 10 bases and J by 1 base, with 13 bases left in between. CDR3 protein: CATSLRGNTEAFF. The CDR3 DNA follows: TGTGCCACCTCGTTACGGGGGAACACTGAAGCTTTCTTT. Variable domain in full (rest from reference TRBV7-9 and TRBJ1-1): DTGVSQNPRHKITKRGQNVTFRCDPISEHNRLYWYRQTLGQGPEFLTYFQNEAQLEKSRLLSDRFSAERPKGSFSTLEIQRTEQGDSAMYLCATSLRGNTEAFFGQGTRLTVV.

This clone was detected a few times. V is TRBV10-3 and J is TRBJ2-2, with D perhaps being TRBD1 or TRBD2 (5 bases each). Germline CDR1 reads ENHRY; CDR2 reads SYGVKD. Trimming took 8 bases from V and 5 from J, leaving 15 bases between them. This CDR3 spans 14 amino acids. As DNA, the CDR3 is TGTGCCATCTCTGAGGGGACGTCTACCGGGGAGCTGTTTTTT. Translation: CAISEGTSTGELFF.

In this sample, this clone turned up a few times. The chain links TRBV6-5 to TRBJ2-1; D gene uncertain. The CDR3 is made up of 13 amino acids. V gave up 5 bases and J gave up 3 bases, with 8 bases separating them. Germline CDR1 reads MNHEY; CDR2 reads SVGAGI. The CDR3 DNA sequence: TGTGCCAGCAGTCTGGACGGCTACAATGAGCAGTTCTTC. This encodes CASSLDGYNEQFF.

V usage is TRBV6-5 and J usage is TRBJ1-6, with D possibly matching TRBD1 (5 bases). The CDR3 covers 15 residues. Trimming shortened V by 4 bases and J by 2 bases, and 9 bases separated the two germline ends. From germline, CDR1 is MNHEY and CDR2 SVGAGI. CDR3 DNA sequence: TGTGCCAGCAGTTCCGGGACCCCCTATAATTCACCCCTCCACTTT. Its translation: CASSSGTPYNSPLHF.

V usage is TRBV7-2 and J usage is TRBJ2-3; 11 nucleotides align to TRBD2. The CDR3 covers 16 residues. Germline V gene lookup returns CDR1 SGHTA and CDR2 FQGNSA. V shed 1 base, J shed 3 bases, and the junction held 3 bases outside the gene matches. Here the CDR3 reads CASSLVVAGGTDTQYF. The CDR3 DNA reads as TGTGCCAGCAGCTTAGTTGTAGCGGGGGGGACAGATACGCAGTATTTT.

This clone was counted a few times. The chain carries TRBV2 and TRBJ1-6; possibly TRBD1 for D (5 bases). Germline V lookup: CDR1 SNHLY, CDR2 FYNNEI. The CDR3 loop spans 15 amino acids. V was trimmed by 4 bases and J by 7 bases, leaving 14 bases between them. The CDR3, as DNA: TGTGCCAGCAGTGCTCAGTCCAGGGAGAATTCACCCCTCCACTTT. It codes for CASSAQSRENSPLHF.

The chain employs TRBV5-1 and TRBJ2-4; D is ambiguous. The germline CDR1 and CDR2 sequences are SGHRS and YFSETQ. The V end lost 6 bases, the J end lost 0 bases, and 10 bases lay between the germline ends. The CDR3 consists of 14 residues. DNA for the CDR3: TGCGCCAGCAAGGCGGATATAGCCAAAAACATTCAGTACTTC. This encodes CASKADIAKNIQYF. Combining the CDR3 with reference TRBV5-1 and TRBJ2-4 gives the whole variable domain KAGVTQTPRYLIKTRGQQVTLSCSPISGHRSVSWYQQTPGQGLQFLFEYFSETQRNKGNFPGRFSGRQFSNSRSEMNVSTLELGDSALYLCASKADIAKNIQYFGAGTRLSVL.

The chain uses TRBV6-6 and TRBJ2-7; possible D gene TRBD2, 6 bases. Germline assignment: CDR1 MNHNY and CDR2 SVGAGI (reference sequence). CDR3 length: 15 amino acids. Trimming removed 2 bases from V and 3 bases from J, with 14 bases in between. The CDR3 DNA reads as TGTGCCAGCAGTTACAATCAGATCGGGGGCTACGAGCAGTACTTC. Residues: CASSYNQIGGYEQYF.

This clone was seen a few times. The V and J genes are TRBV15 and TRBJ2-3, with 8 positions matching TRBD1. CDR3 length: 15 residues. V lost 7 bases, J lost 2 bases, and 8 bases stayed unmatched. CDR1 and CDR2 (germline): LNHNV, YYDKDF (reference sequence). CDR3 protein: CATTSGTGVTDTQYF. The CDR3 DNA is TGTGCCACCACCTCCGGGACAGGCGTCACAGATACGCAGTATTTT.

The chain links TRBV10-3 to TRBJ2-2; tentatively, D is TRBD2 (6 bases). The CDR3 extends over 13 amino acids. The germline V and J ends were trimmed by 3 bases and 7 bases, with 9 bases remaining between them. The germline V gene has CDR1 ENHRY and CDR2 SYGVKD. The CDR3 reads CAISELAGGELFF. The CDR3 coding sequence is TGTGCCATCAGTGAACTAGCTGGCGGGGAGCTGTTTTTT.

This clone came up many times. The chain recombines TRBV29-1 with TRBJ2-7; 7 bases are a match to TRBD1. Germline V gene data show CDR1 as SQVTM and CDR2 as ANQGSEA. Losses at the gene ends were 5 bases for V and 2 bases for J; bases not matched to a gene: 6. CDR3 length equals 13 residues. In DNA, the CDR3 is TGCAGCGTTATACCGGGACAGCCCTACGAGCAGTACTTC. Its translation is CSVIPGQPYEQYF.

In its sample, this clone was seen a few times. The genes are TRBV7-9 and TRBJ2-6, with D possibly TRBD1 on 6 matching bases. V lost 6 bases to trimming and J lost 0 bases, with 12 bases between them. Looked up from germline, CDR1 is SEHNR and CDR2 is FQNEAQ (reference sequence). The CDR3 is made up of 16 amino acids. As DNA, the CDR3 is TGTGCCAGCAGTTCCGACAGGTTCTCTGGGGCCAACGTCCTGACTTTC. Protein sequence: CASSSDRFSGANVLTF.

With respect to this clone: Compared with germline, one end of the junction differs, possibly owing to a read error. The rearrangement links TRBV13 to TRBJ2-1, with a possible D match to TRBD1 (6 bases). This CDR3 is 13 amino acids long. Germline values: CDR1 PRHDT, CDR2 FYEKMQ (reference sequence). In DNA form, the CDR3 reads TGTGCCGGCAGCGTCGACAGGTACAATGAGCAGTTCTTC. It translates to CAGSVDRYNEQFF.

This clone came up a few times. The gene calls are TRBV5-1 and TRBJ2-2; D remains unclear. The CDR3 is 13 amino acids. Germline CDR1 reads SGHRS; CDR2 reads YFSETQ. The germline V and J ends were trimmed by 4 bases and 5 bases, with 9 bases remaining between them. The CDR3 here is CASSPEPTGELFF. In nucleotides, the CDR3 is TGCGCCAGCAGCCCGGAACCTACCGGGGAGCTGTTTTTT. The entire variable domain, with the rest obtained from reference TRBV5-1 and TRBJ2-2, is as follows: KAGVTQTPRYLIKTRGQQVTLSCSPISGHRSVSWYQQTPGQGLQFLFEYFSETQRNKGNFPGRFSGRQFSNSRSEMNVSTLELGDSALYLCASSPEPTGELFFGEGSRLTVL.

The chain is built from TRBV2 and TRBJ2-5; D is unclear. V was clipped by 5 bases and J by 1 base, with 5 bases between them. Germline-derived CDR1 and CDR2 are SNHLY and FYNNEI. This CDR3 spans 12 amino acids. Written as DNA, the CDR3 is TGTGCCAGCAGTAACGCCCAAGAGACCCAGTACTTC. Its translation is CASSNAQETQYF. The full variable domain, its missing parts supplied by reference TRBV2 and TRBJ2-5, is EPEVTQTPSHQVTQMGQEVILRCVPISNHLYFYWYRQILGQKVEFLVSFYNNEISEKSEIFDDQFSVERPDGSNFTLKIRSTKLEDSAMYFCASSNAQETQYFGPGTRLLVL.